This T cell receptor (beta chain) was retrieved from a study of T cells in tuberculosis (dated by TCRdb to 2017 to 2018). Looking at the study overall: In the study, CD1B tetramers and high-throughput TCR immunosequencing were combined to characterize T cells specific for the mycobacterial lipid antigen glucose monomycolate (GMM). Findings and caveats that apply to the study as a whole: T cells that bind the CD1B-GMM tetramer with low affinity may have been missed by the stringent sort gate.

The CDR3 holds 12 amino acids from the cysteine to the phenylalanine. Kept here is only the CDR3 DNA, which spans 36 bases and is read in frame from base 1. For CDR1 and CDR2, the germline V gene lists MGHRA and YSYEKL. V drops 1 base and J drops 6 bases, leaving 5 bases in between. PBMC were thawed, rested overnight, stained with a GMM-loaded CD1B tetramer, a Live/Dead dye and anti-CD3, and then sorted on a FACS Aria II. C32 glucose monomycolate purified from Rhodococcus equi was loaded onto CD1B tetramers. Before cryopreservation, the PBMC used for tetramer sorting had been depleted of CD14-expressing monocytes for a separate study. From each donor, about 100,000 tetramer-negative cells were sorted and analyzed together with the tetramer-positive cells. GMM-loaded CD1B tetramers were used to sort antigen-specific T cells from four healthy South African adults. As concerns this clone: There are no base qualities to consult, and no much larger clone falls within one base.

Because TCR-alpha and TCR-beta chains were sequenced unpaired, no chain pairing information was available. The immunoSEQ multiplex PCR assay was used to generate TCR libraries, with TCR-beta and/or TCR-alpha/delta assays applied to each sample. The Illumina high-throughput platform was used to sequence the amplified TCR libraries. The authors' analysis ran thus. Clustering and dimensionality reduction relied on pairwise TCRdist distances among GMM-specific receptors from T cells that were either sorted ex vivo or expanded in vitro. Sequence motifs, defined by gene usage and CDR3 content, were tested for enrichment in tetramer-positive compared with tetramer-negative populations. Entries here come from immuneACCESS through TCRdb and include only in-frame sequences with V and J called. Some clones fail to appear in such tables; in the studies checked, an unresolved V gene covers under half of the shortfall, and the cause of the remainder is unknown. That table gives V, J and clone size, and the DNA gave D and trimming. The sample profile shows approximately 88,000 clones; about nine tenths of them were found once. The ten top clones hold approximately 2% of the sample.

This sequence was found in an adult woman with latent tuberculosis. The rearrangement joined TRBV4-1 to TRBJ2-3, with the D gene not confidently named. Sequencing was carried out using CD1b-GMM tetramer-negative cells sorted from PBMCs. The cell subset or site label for this specimen denotes: T cells not binding CD1B-GMM tetramer, sorted from same donor. CDR3 protein: CASSQVYDTQYF. The bases are TGCGCCAGCAGCCAAGTCTACGATACGCAGTATTTT.